The T cell receptor beta chain described here comes from a study of T cell responses to AZD1222 COVID-19 vaccine. Here immunoSEQ multiplex PCR was the method, and the copy in TCRdb shows in-frame clones only, minus some. The sample yields roughly 120,000 clones, 70% to 90% seen once. V was shortened by 1 base and J by 13 bases, with 10 bases between the two germline ends. The CDR3 totals 11 residues. The origin of this receptor is an adult in good health. The sample in question was peripheral blood, obtained on day 0 of MenACWY control vaccination. The chain carries TRBV12-3 or TRBV12-4 and TRBJ2-5; no clear D gene. For the CDR3, the DNA is TGTGCCAGCAGTTTAGGTCATCCCCCGTACTTC. Encoded protein: CASSLGHPPYF.